A single sample is the source of the 21 T cell receptor beta chains below, sequenced in a study of human T cells and chemical hapten exposure. Regarding time point: pre-sensitization, week 0. As for treatment: therapeutic diphenylcyclopropenone sensitization with weekly scalp DPC. TCRdb fed the RACE reads into MiXCR, producing one record per CDR3 protein. The top ten hold roughly 2.5% of the sample, which has roughly 260,000 distinct CDR3 sequences, around 9.3% seen once. This specimen consisted of whole blood, obtained in connection with sensitization to the hapten diphenylcyclopropenone (DPC). Receptors originate from a woman aged 35 to 49 with alopecia areata. Some clones in this sample may be carry-over from other donors' samples.

The chain joins TRBV3-1 to TRBJ2-1; either TRBD1 or TRBD2 may supply D (6 bases each). Trimming removed 4 bases at V and 5 bases at J, with 18 bases between. This CDR3 has 16 residues. Looked up from germline, CDR1 is LGHDT and CDR2 is YNNKEL (reference sequence). The CDR3 is CASSPLGGGFDNEQFF. CDR3 DNA: TGTGCCAGCAGCCCTTTGGGGGGCGGCTTCGACAATGAGCAGTTCTTC.

This clonotype was observed a few times. V usage is TRBV27 and J usage is TRBJ2-1; D is ambiguous. The CDR3 runs to 12 residues. The ends were cut back, 3 bases at V and 7 bases at J, with 7 bases in the middle. Per germline, CDR1 MNHEY and CDR2 SMNVEV (reference sequence). As DNA, the CDR3 is TGTGCCAGCAGTTTCGGCAAAAATGAGCAGTTCTTC. It codes for CASSFGKNEQFF.

This clonotype was recorded a few times. The rearrangement links TRBV27 to TRBJ2-1; 12 bases line up with TRBD2. This CDR3 has 16 residues. V lost 5 bases, J lost 6 bases, and 8 bases stayed unmatched. Germline V CDR1 and CDR2: MNHEY, SMNVEV (reference sequence). The CDR3 here is CASSDWTSGTGNEQFF. The CDR3, as DNA: TGTGCCAGCAGTGATTGGACTAGCGGGACCGGCAATGAGCAGTTCTTC.

CDR3 sequence: CASSLGLAGHNEQFF. CDR3 DNA: TGTGCCAGCAGCTTAGGACTAGCGGGCCACAATGAGCAGTTCTTC. This chain links TRBV7-2 with TRBJ2-1; 10 nucleotides align to TRBD2. The CDR3 consists of 15 residues. Germline CDR1 is SGHTA and CDR2 is FQGNSA. V was clipped by 1 base and J by 5 bases; unmatched bases: 2. The variable domain in full, completed from reference TRBV7-2 and TRBJ2-1, reads GAGVSQSPSNKVTEKGKDVELRCDPISGHTALYWYRQSLGQGLEFLIYFQGNSAPDKSGLPSDRFSAERTGGSVSTLTIQRTQQEDSAVYLCASSLGLAGHNEQFFGPGTRLTVL.

The sample holds many counts of this clonotype. The chain uses TRBV20-1 and TRBJ1-5; D gene uncertain. V dropped 4 bases and J dropped 1 base, with 8 bases sitting between them. The CDR3 is 13 residues long. Germline CDR1 is DFQATT and CDR2 is SNEGSKA (reference sequence). CDR3 DNA sequence: TGCAGTGCTAAAAGCGTAAGCAATCAGCCCCAGCATTTT. Protein product: CSAKSVSNQPQHF.

This clonotype was seen a few times. The chain joins TRBV28 to TRBJ2-4, with a tentative D call TRBD2 (7 bases). The CDR3 runs to 15 residues. Germline assignment: CDR1 MDHEN and CDR2 SYDVKM. The ends were cut back, 7 bases at V and 0 bases at J, with 13 bases in the middle. CDR3: CASNMGGGAKNIQYF. DNA of the CDR3: TGTGCCAGCAACATGGGAGGGGGAGCCAAAAACATTCAGTACTTC.

This clonotype was detected a few times. The gene calls are TRBV5-6 and TRBJ1-6; 9 bases agree with TRBD1. Germline CDR1 is SGHDT and CDR2 is YYEEEE. CDR3 length: 15 residues. Unmatched junction bases numbered 6, after V lost 4 bases and J lost 7 bases. DNA for the CDR3: TGTGCCAGCAGCATGCGGGACAGGGTCAATTCACCCCTCCACTTT. It codes for CASSMRDRVNSPLHF.

There are many counts of this clonotype. The rearrangement uses TRBV29-1 and TRBJ2-5, with TRBD2 as a possible D gene (6 bases). The germline V gene encodes CDR1 SQVTM and CDR2 ANQGSEA. V gave up 6 bases and J gave up 4 bases, with 15 bases separating them. The CDR3 spans 13 residues. CDR3 in DNA: TGCAGCGTCAATACCCCCGGGGGAGAGACCCAGTACTTC. This sequence encodes CSVNTPGGETQYF.

The rearrangement links TRBV20-1 to TRBJ2-7; D perhaps matches TRBD1 (5 bases). Germline lookup yields CDR1 DFQATT and CDR2 SNEGSKA (reference sequence). Trimming shortened V by 6 bases and J by 0 bases, and 12 bases separated the two germline ends. The CDR3 runs to 13 residues. CDR3 sequence: CSAPDSSSYEQYF. CDR3 nucleotide sequence: TGCAGTGCCCCAGACAGTTCCTCCTACGAGCAGTACTTC.

This clonotype showed up just a few times. The chain combines TRBV25-1 with TRBJ1-4; 7 bases fit TRBD1. The CDR3 consists of 13 residues. V lost 8 bases and J lost 8; bases outside the gene matches: 8. Germline V CDR1 and CDR2: MGHDK, SYGVNS. CDR3 bases: TGTGCCAGCGCTACAGGGGATCACGAAAAACTGTTTTTT. This codes for CASATGDHEKLFF.

A few counts support this clonotype. This chain joins TRBV20-1 and TRBJ2-3; 7 bases align to TRBD2. Germline-derived CDR1 and CDR2 are DFQATT and SNEGSKA (reference sequence). CDR3 length: 15 residues. After removal of 4 bases from V and 0 bases from J, the junction contained 7 bases not matched to a gene. The CDR3 nucleotides read TGCAGTGCTATTTCGGGAGGCACTAGCACAGATACGCAGTATTTT. Translation: CSAISGGTSTDTQYF.

V usage is TRBV5-1 and J usage is TRBJ2-1, with 9 positions matching TRBD2. The CDR3 is 14 amino acids. Germline-derived CDR1 and CDR2 are SGHRS and YFSETQ. V lost 4 bases and J lost 6; bases outside the gene matches: 5. The CDR3 DNA is TGCGCCAGCAGCCCGGGGACTAGCACCAATGAGCAGTTCTTC. As protein: CASSPGTSTNEQFF.

V and J are TRBV6-5 and TRBJ2-6; D unresolved. There are 16 residues in the CDR3. The germline V gene has CDR1 MNHEY and CDR2 SVGAGI. The V end lost 0 bases, the J end lost 1 base, and 7 bases lay between the germline ends. This CDR3 reads CASSYSLGSGANVLTF. CDR3 sequence (DNA): TGTGCCAGCAGTTACTCGCTGGGGTCTGGGGCCAACGTCCTGACTTTC.

This clonotype was found many times. The chain couples TRBV6-6 to TRBJ2-7; D may be TRBD1 or TRBD2 (6 bases each). CDR1 MNHNY and CDR2 SVGAGI come from the germline V gene (reference sequence). This CDR3 has 13 amino acids. V was clipped by 5 bases and J by 6 bases, with 14 bases between them. The DNA of the CDR3 is TGTGCCAGCAGTGCGGGAAGGGGGATCGAGCAGTACTTC. Its translation: CASSAGRGIEQYF.

This clonotype showed up many times. V and J are TRBV28 and TRBJ2-7; D perhaps matches TRBD2 (7 bases). There are 11 residues in the CDR3. Germline CDR1 reads MDHEN; CDR2 reads SYDVKM. V lost 7 bases to trimming and J lost 7 bases, with 11 bases between them. CDR3 DNA: TGTGCCAGCACCAAGGGGGGGGAGCAGTACTTC. This sequence encodes CASTKGGEQYF. The entire variable domain, with the rest obtained from reference TRBV28 and TRBJ2-7, is as follows: DVKVTQSSRYLVKRTGEKVFLECVQDMDHENMFWYRQDPGLGLRLIYFSYDVKMKEKGDIPEGYSVSREKKERFSLILESASTNQTSMYLCASTKGGEQYFGPGTRLTVT.

This clonotype came up many times. The CDR3 sequence: CAISGGQVYEQYF. The CDR3, as DNA: TGTGCCATCAGCGGGGGACAGGTCTACGAGCAGTACTTC. This chain connects TRBV10-3 to TRBJ2-7; TRBD1 matches at 8 bases. J gave up 3 bases and V 6 bases, and 4 bases lay outside the gene matches. CDR1 and CDR2 (germline): ENHRY, SYGVKD. This CDR3 spans 13 amino acids.

Note on this clonotype: The junction departs from germline at one end; a sequencing error may be responsible. The CDR3 region has the DNA TGTGTCAGCAGTCTAGTTGGACGAATCAACTATGGCTACACCTTC. Translating it yields CVSSLVGRINYGYTF. The J gene is TRBJ1-2, the V gene TRBV28; no clear D gene. In germline, CDR1 is MDHEN, CDR2 SYDVKM. There are 15 residues in the CDR3.

There are a few counts of this clonotype. The chain employs TRBV6-6 and TRBJ1-5; D is unclear. V lost 6 bases and J lost 1, with 19 bases in between. This CDR3 contains 17 residues. CDR1 and CDR2 (germline): MNHNY, SVGAGI (reference sequence). The DNA for the CDR3 is TGTGCCAGCAGCGGGTCCATAACTGTTGGGAGCAATCAGCCCCAGCATTTT. Protein sequence: CASSGSITVGSNQPQHF.

This clonotype was seen repeatedly, ten times or more. The V call is TRBV20-1, the J call TRBJ2-3; 8 bases line up with TRBD1. V trimming: 1 base; J trimming: 3 bases; junction bases outside the gene matches: 6. The CDR3 runs to 15 residues. Germline assignment: CDR1 DFQATT and CDR2 SNEGSKA (reference sequence). The CDR3 nucleotides read TGCAGTGCTAGAGTGCCCAGGGGGCAGACAGATACGCAGTATTTT. Amino acids: CSARVPRGQTDTQYF.

This clonotype was seen at least ten times. The chain combines TRBV29-1 with TRBJ2-7, with D possibly being TRBD1 (6 bases). The germline CDR1 and CDR2 sequences are SQVTM and ANQGSEA. V was pared by 7 bases and J by 4 bases, with 14 bases between. This CDR3 is 12 amino acids long. This CDR3 is CSAGDTGYEQYF. CDR3 DNA sequence: TGCAGCGCAGGGGACACCGGTTACGAGCAGTACTTC.

This clonotype was seen only a few times. The chain combines TRBV2 with TRBJ2-1; D may be TRBD2 (6 bases). The length of the CDR3 is 14 residues. V dropped 5 bases and J dropped 4 bases, with 12 bases sitting between them. The V gene's germline CDR1 is SNHLY and CDR2 FYNNEI. CDR3 loop: CASSSDGTYNEQFF. DNA of the CDR3: TGTGCCAGCAGTTCCGACGGGACTTACAATGAGCAGTTCTTC. Variable domain in full (rest from reference TRBV2 and TRBJ2-1): EPEVTQTPSHQVTQMGQEVILRCVPISNHLYFYWYRQILGQKVEFLVSFYNNEISEKSEIFDDQFSVERPDGSNFTLKIRSTKLEDSAMYFCASSSDGTYNEQFFGPGTRLTVL.